Detailed here is one T cell receptor (beta chain). The V and J ends lost 4 bases and 5 bases respectively, with 17 bases between them. The germline V gene encodes CDR1 MGHRA and CDR2 YSYEKL. The CDR3 is made up of 15 amino acids. This entry belongs to a study of blood T cell repertoires in COVID-19. Study-wide background: From the United States, Italy and Spain came samples of acute and convalescent COVID-19. Sample material is recorded as cDNA or gDNA derived from T cells, B-cell-depleted T cells, or PBMCs.

Assay: immunoSEQ multiplex PCR; the TCRdb copy retains only in-frame clones and omits some. The sample includes around 130,000 clones, approximately 84% of them seen just once. Sequenced material: peripheral blood. V and J are TRBV4-1 and TRBJ1-1, with D possibly TRBD1 on 5 matching bases. This clonotype originated in a human donor in a cohort sampled during active COVID-19. Here the CDR3 DNA reads TGCGCCAGCAGCCTCTCGGCGCAGGGCAGTACTGAAGCTTTCTTT. The encoded protein is CASSLSAQGSTEAFF.